The 5 T cell receptor beta chains below were found in one sample sequenced in a study of cytomegalovirus exposure and HLA in healthy donors. In the PCR, 60 Vbeta and 13 Jbeta primers were used. This table comes from immunoSEQ multiplex PCR, and its TCRdb copy is limited to in-frame clones, with some not included. The table includes approximately 88,000 clones, around 84% detected once. The sequencing sample was made of PBMCs. The receptors originated from a man between 18 and 35 years old in good health and CMV-seronegative.

This chain links TRBV19 with TRBJ2-4; D remains ambiguous. The V end was cut by 3 bases, the J end by 3 bases, with 9 bases between. The CDR3 sequence is 14 residues long. Germline CDR1 is LNHDA and CDR2 is SQIVND (reference sequence). The CDR3 here is CASSMRLGKNIQYF. DNA of the CDR3: TGTGCCAGTAGTATGAGACTGGGCAAAAACATTCAGTACTTC.

This clone was seen once. The gene calls are TRBV23-1 and TRBJ2-3; TRBD2 matches 7 bases. TRBV23-1 is an ORF; its function is uncertain. This CDR3 is 13 amino acids long. Germline trimming cut 1 base from V and 11 bases from J; bases unmatched to any gene: 6. The CDR3 loop reads CASSQWRAGVQYF. As DNA, the CDR3 is TGCGCCAGCAGTCAATGGCGGGCGGGGGTGCAGTATTTT.

The rearrangement joins TRBV6-1 to TRBJ2-5, with D hard to call. The CDR3 has 11 amino acids. V dropped 2 bases and J dropped 7 bases, with 5 bases sitting between them. Germline V gives CDR1 MNHNS, CDR2 SASEGT. The CDR3 loop is CASSESGTQYF. CDR3 bases: TGTGCCAGCAGTGAATCGGGGACCCAGTACTTC.

The gene calls are TRBV9 and TRBJ2-3, with 9 bases fitting TRBD2. There are 15 residues in the CDR3. Germline V gene sequence: CDR1 SGDLS, CDR2 YYNGEE. Trimming removed 2 bases from V and 1 base from J; junction bases left unmatched: 2. The CDR3 DNA sequence: TGTGCCAGCAGCGTCCAGCGGGGGGGCACAGATACGCAGTATTTT. Residues: CASSVQRGGTDTQYF.

V usage is TRBV6-5 and J usage is TRBJ2-1; maybe TRBD2 (7 bases). CDR1 is MNHEY and CDR2 is SVGAGI in the germline V gene. V shed 7 bases and J shed 3 bases, with 16 bases lying between them. This CDR3 has 15 residues. The CDR3 region is CASNTRGDIYNEQFF. DNA for the CDR3: TGTGCCAGCAACACACGGGGGGACATCTACAATGAGCAGTTCTTC.